This TCR beta chain was profiled in a study of blood T cells in healthy people across ages. General observations from the study: A roughly linear age-dependent decrease characterized TCR beta diversity per million T cells.

On this clonotype itself: No antigen is known for it.

Next came a second PCR, run for about 7 to 12 cycles, which used a sample-barcoded 5' primer along with a J-beta primer mix. Sequencing recovered at least 3 million CDR3-containing paired-end reads from each sample. TCRdb reanalysed the 5' RACE reads using MiXCR and keeps one entry per CDR3 protein. The profile shows approximately 690,000 distinct CDR3 sequences, 40% to 45% of them singletons. V lost 7 bases, J lost 5 bases, and 22 bases lay in between. The CDR3 loop spans 16 amino acids. Specimen: blood. The receptor comes from an elderly man in good health. This chain connects TRBV12-3 or TRBV12-4 to TRBJ2-3; D is possibly TRBD2 (6 bases). CDR3 region: CASILMRGTGVDTQYF. The DNA for the CDR3 is TGTGCCAGCATCTTAATGCGGGGAACAGGAGTAGATACGCAGTATTTT.